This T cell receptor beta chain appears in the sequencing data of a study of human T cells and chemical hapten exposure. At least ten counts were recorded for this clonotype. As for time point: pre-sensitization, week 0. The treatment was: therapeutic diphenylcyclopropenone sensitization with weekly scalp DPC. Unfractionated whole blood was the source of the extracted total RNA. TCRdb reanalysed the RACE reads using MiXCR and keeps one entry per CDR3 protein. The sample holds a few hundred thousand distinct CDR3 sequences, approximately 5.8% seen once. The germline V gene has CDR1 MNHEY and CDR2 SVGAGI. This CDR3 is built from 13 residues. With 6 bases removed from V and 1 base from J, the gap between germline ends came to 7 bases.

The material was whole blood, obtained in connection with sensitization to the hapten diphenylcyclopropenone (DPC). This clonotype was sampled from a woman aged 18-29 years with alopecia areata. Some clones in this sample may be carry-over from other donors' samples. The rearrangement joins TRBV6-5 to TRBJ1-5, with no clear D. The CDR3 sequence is CASRFGSNQPQHF. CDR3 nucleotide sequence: TGTGCCAGCAGGTTCGGAAGCAATCAGCCCCAGCATTTT.